The 18 T cell receptor beta chains reported below all come from one sample, sequenced in a study of cytomegalovirus exposure and HLA in healthy donors. This PCR relied on a set of 60 Vbeta primers and 13 Jbeta primers. Profiling relied on immunoSEQ multiplex PCR, and the TCRdb table lists in-frame clones only, not all of them. The sample holds approximately 240,000 clones, 85% to 90% seen once. Sequences were obtained from PBMCs. The origin of the receptors is a woman under 30 in good health and CMV-seronegative.

This chain links TRBV29-1 with TRBJ2-5; D remains unclear. The assigned J gene may be wrong: the sequence end matches TRBJ2-7 better. CDR3 length: 14 residues. From germline, CDR1 is SQVTM and CDR2 ANQGSEA. This chain's CDR3 is CSVDGQRSAGEQYF. CDR3 nucleotides: TGCAGCGTTGATGGGCAGAGATCCGCCGGCGAGCAGTACTTC.

This clone was seen a single time. V is TRBV7-9 and J is TRBJ2-5; TRBD2 aligns across 13 bases. The CDR3 runs 17 residues. The J segment lost 0 bases and the V segment lost 4 bases, leaving 5 bases of the junction unmatched. Germline V CDR1 and CDR2: SEHNR, FQNEAQ (reference sequence). The CDR3 loop is CASSSGLAGAYQETQYF. DNA for the CDR3: TGTGCCAGCAGCTCCGGACTAGCGGGGGCTTACCAAGAGACCCAGTACTTC.

Comments on this clone: This sample also contains other DNA sequences that code for the same CDR3. The V and J genes are TRBV7-9 and TRBJ1-3, with a weak D call TRBD1 (5 bases). Trimming shortened V by 1 base and J by 0 bases, and 7 bases separated the two germline ends. The CDR3 has 15 amino acids. The V gene's germline CDR1 is SEHNR and CDR2 FQNEAQ (reference sequence). The CDR3, as DNA: TGTGCCAGCAGCTTAGGGCAGGGCTCTGGAAACACCATATATTTT. Its translation is CASSLGQGSGNTIYF.

This clone was detected once. The V and J genes are TRBV6-1 and TRBJ1-4, with 8 bases matching TRBD1. The V segment lost 6 bases and the J segment 5 bases; nucleotides outside the gene matches: 2. Germline CDR1 and CDR2: MNHNS and SASEGT. The CDR3 totals 13 residues. The CDR3: CASRNRGNEKLFF. The CDR3 nucleotides read TGTGCCAGCAGAAACAGGGGGAATGAAAAACTGTTTTTT.

J is TRBJ2-3 and V is TRBV2; 12 bases fit TRBD2. CDR1 SNHLY and CDR2 FYNNEI come from the germline V gene. CDR3 length: 18 residues. Trimming at V came to 4 bases and at J to 3 bases, leaving 11 bases not matched to a gene. The CDR3 reads CASSGLAGGPGWTDTQYF. The CDR3, as DNA: TGTGCCAGCAGTGGGCTAGCGGGAGGGCCGGGTTGGACAGATACGCAGTATTTT.

V gene TRBV11-3 combines with J gene TRBJ2-1, with D unresolved. V lost 1 base and J lost 10, with 11 bases in between. CDR1 and CDR2 (germline): SGHNT, YENEEA. This CDR3 has 13 amino acids. CDR3 in DNA: TGTGCCAGCAGCTTAGCCAAGAGAGTCGAGCAGTTCTTC. As protein: CASSLAKRVEQFF.

Comments on this clone: One end of the junction fails to match germline, which may point to a read error. This chain joins TRBV15 and TRBJ1-3, with unresolved D. In germline, CDR1 is LNHNV, CDR2 YYDKDF (reference sequence). CDR3 length: 16 residues. CDR3 residues: CATSRELGDSGNTIYF. The CDR3 nucleotides are TGTGCCACCAGCCGAGAACTCGGGGACTCTGGAAACACCATATATTTT.

This sequence joins TRBV7-2 and TRBJ2-1, with a possible D match to TRBD2 (6 bases). Trimming removed 3 bases at V and 4 bases at J, with 22 bases between. This CDR3 comprises 18 residues. The germline V gene has CDR1 SGHTA and CDR2 FQGNSA. CDR3 residues: CASSFSPGSASVYNEQFF. CDR3 nucleotides: TGTGCCAGCAGCTTTTCTCCCGGTTCGGCTAGCGTGTACAATGAGCAGTTCTTC.

This rearrangement joins TRBV21-1 to TRBJ1-5. TRBV21-1 is deemed a pseudogene. The CDR3 runs to 15 residues. DNA of the CDR3: TGTGCCAGCAGCAAGCTCGGAGGAAGTGGTCAGCCCCAGCATTTT. This translates into CASSKLGGSGQPQHF.

This chain joins TRBV4-3 and TRBJ1-2; maybe TRBD1 (5 bases). In germline, CDR1 is LGHNA, CDR2 YSLEER. The CDR3 has 16 amino acids. Trimming removed 2 bases at V and 2 bases at J, with 15 bases between. The CDR3 nucleotides are TGCGCCAGCAGCCAAATGGTCCAGGGCCTCAACTATGGCTACACCTTC. It codes for CASSQMVQGLNYGYTF.

The gene calls are TRBV5-6 and TRBJ1-5; the D gene is possibly TRBD1 (6 bases). The germline V gene encodes CDR1 SGHDT and CDR2 YYEEEE. V was cut by 1 base and J by 4 bases, with 9 bases left in between. The CDR3 consists of 14 residues. CDR3 amino acids: CASSLWQGNQPQHF. CDR3 DNA: TGTGCCAGCAGCTTGTGGCAGGGGAATCAGCCCCAGCATTTT.

The sample holds one count of this clone. The rearrangement links TRBV4-3 to TRBJ2-1, with 12 bases fitting TRBD2. This CDR3 region has 18 residues. CDR1 and CDR2 (germline): LGHNA, YSLEER. V dropped 1 base and J dropped 4; count of bases not matched to a gene: 8. CDR3 amino acids: CASSQVGLAGGRYNEQFF. The CDR3 bases are TGCGCCAGCAGCCAAGTGGGGCTAGCGGGGGGGCGGTACAATGAGCAGTTCTTC.

V gene TRBV2 combines with J gene TRBJ2-3; TRBD2 matches 10 bases. CDR3 length: 14 residues. J was trimmed by 7 bases and V by 6 bases; bases with no gene match: 7. Looked up from germline, CDR1 is SNHLY and CDR2 is FYNNEI. The CDR3: CASRDGLADYTQYF. In nucleotides, the CDR3 is TGTGCCAGCAGGGACGGACTAGCGGATTATACGCAGTATTTT.

This chain joins TRBV2 and TRBJ2-2; maybe TRBD2 (7 bases). Germline CDR1 and CDR2: SNHLY and FYNNEI. Between the trimmed V and J ends, which lost 3 bases and 4 bases, there was a span of 12 bases. The CDR3 length is 15 residues. DNA of the CDR3: TGTGCCAGCAGTGAGAGAGGGGGGGCCACCGGGGAGCTGTTTTTT. This sequence encodes CASSERGGATGELFF.

There are a few counts of this clone. The chain carries TRBV5-1 and TRBJ2-7; 8 positions agree with TRBD1. This CDR3 is 14 amino acids long. Trimming took 4 bases from V and 3 from J; bases not matched to a gene: 6. From germline, CDR1 is SGHRS and CDR2 YFSETQ. The CDR3 loop is CASSPGDRNYEQYF. CDR3 DNA sequence: TGCGCCAGCAGCCCGGGGGACAGGAACTACGAGCAGTACTTC. Based on the CDR3 plus reference TRBV5-1 and TRBJ2-7, the full variable domain is KAGVTQTPRYLIKTRGQQVTLSCSPISGHRSVSWYQQTPGQGLQFLFEYFSETQRNKGNFPGRFSGRQFSNSRSEMNVSTLELGDSALYLCASSPGDRNYEQYFGPGTRLTVT.

The rearrangement uses TRBV28 and TRBJ2-3; the match to TRBD1 covers 7 bases. Germline V lookup: CDR1 MDHEN, CDR2 SYDVKM. The CDR3 is made up of 13 amino acids. The junction had 7 bases not matched to a gene; V was cut back by 8 bases and J by 5 bases. For the CDR3, the DNA is TGTGCCAGCTATGACAGGGCAGGAGATACGCAGTATTTT. Translating it yields CASYDRAGDTQYF.

V and J are TRBV7-6 and TRBJ2-1; 7 positions match TRBD1. Per germline, CDR1 SGHVS and CDR2 FNYEAQ. V dropped 1 base and J dropped 15; count of bases not matched to a gene: 9. CDR3 length equals 13 residues. The CDR3 nucleotides read TGTGCCAGCAGCTTAGAAGGGGGCGGCGTTCCGTTCTTC. Its protein is CASSLEGGGVPFF.

V is TRBV5-1 and J is TRBJ1-2, with D perhaps TRBD1 (6 bases). The CDR3 runs to 16 residues. Germline lookup yields CDR1 SGHRS and CDR2 YFSETQ. V lost 6 bases and J 0 bases, leaving 18 bases between the germline ends. Written as DNA, the CDR3 is TGCGCCAGCAACCCTCTCCCAGGGGTAGCTAACTATGGCTACACCTTC. Its protein is CASNPLPGVANYGYTF.